The T cell receptor beta chain described here comes from a study of shared clonotypes between healthy human individuals. Naivety among CD8 cells was defined by CD45RO negativity and positive CCR7 selection, thereby excluding terminally differentiated effector memory CD45RA+ cells. The study drew its donors from healthy HIV-negative adults without recent acute infections or vaccinations. Concerning this clone itself: Its antigen is still unknown.

Broader study findings: Clonotypes shared by all four sorted-subset donors had higher generation probabilities than non-shared clonotypes. Among donors, the sharing of clonotypes was expected to be influenced by sequencing depth.

When replicate PCRs were run on sorted subsets, they used 200 ng DNA, 30,000 to 35,000 T cell genomes. Some clones are missing from TCRdb's copy, which holds only in-frame ones; the method was immunoSEQ multiplex PCR. The sample lists fewer than 700,000 clones; roughly 95% were seen once. The TCR was taken from a woman aged 25 to 39 in good health. The sample taken for sequencing was naive CD8+ T cells sorted from blood.

The DNA of the CDR3 is TGCAGCGTTGAAGACCCCAAAACCTCTGGAAACACCATATATTTT. It encodes CSVEDPKTSGNTIYF. The chain uses TRBV29-1 and TRBJ1-3; D remains unclear. The V gene lost 0 bases and the J gene lost 0 bases, with 9 bases spanning the gap. Germline V lookup: CDR1 SQVTM, CDR2 ANQGSEA. The CDR3 is 15 amino acids.